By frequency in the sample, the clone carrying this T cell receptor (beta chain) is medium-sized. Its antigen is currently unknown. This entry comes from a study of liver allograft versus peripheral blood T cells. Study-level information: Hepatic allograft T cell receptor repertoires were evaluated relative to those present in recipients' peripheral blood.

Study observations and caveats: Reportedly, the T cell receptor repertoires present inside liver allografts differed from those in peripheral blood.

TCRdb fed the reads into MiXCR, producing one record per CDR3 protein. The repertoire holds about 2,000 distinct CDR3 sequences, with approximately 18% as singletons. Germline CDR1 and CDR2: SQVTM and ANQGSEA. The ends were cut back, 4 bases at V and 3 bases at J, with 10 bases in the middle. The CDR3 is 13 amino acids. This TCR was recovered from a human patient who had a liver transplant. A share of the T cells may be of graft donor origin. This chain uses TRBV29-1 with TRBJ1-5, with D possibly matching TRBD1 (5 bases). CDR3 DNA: TGCAGCGTTGGGGGGGGGAACAATCAGCCCCAGCATTTT. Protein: CSVGGGNNQPQHF.